Included here is one T cell receptor (beta chain) sequence, with context. Antigen unknown. After removal of 6 bases from V and 8 bases from J, the junction contained 6 bases not matched to a gene. Germline CDR1 is SNHLY and CDR2 is FYNNEI. The CDR3 totals 13 residues. The sample is drawn from a study of cytomegalovirus exposure and HLA in healthy donors. Study-wide findings and caveats: Donors belonging to an Asian-associated ancestry cluster reportedly showed fewer N-insertions in productive TCRs than the roughly 670-donor mean, according to what a later analysis found. An analysis done earlier found most TCR beta V segments productive about 87% or about 30% of the time.

A multiplex PCR was run with 60 Vbeta primers and 13 Jbeta primers. Method: immunoSEQ multiplex PCR; TCRdb's copy keeps in-frame clones and lacks some. The sample includes about 200,000 clones, approximately 86% of them seen just once. The TCR was taken from a woman younger than 45 in good health and CMV-seronegative. The sample comprised PBMCs. The V call is TRBV2, the J call TRBJ1-2; 10 bases fit TRBD1. CDR3 in amino acids: CASSVGQGLGYTF. In nucleotides, the CDR3 is TGTGCCAGCAGCGTGGGACAGGGGTTGGGCTACACCTTC.